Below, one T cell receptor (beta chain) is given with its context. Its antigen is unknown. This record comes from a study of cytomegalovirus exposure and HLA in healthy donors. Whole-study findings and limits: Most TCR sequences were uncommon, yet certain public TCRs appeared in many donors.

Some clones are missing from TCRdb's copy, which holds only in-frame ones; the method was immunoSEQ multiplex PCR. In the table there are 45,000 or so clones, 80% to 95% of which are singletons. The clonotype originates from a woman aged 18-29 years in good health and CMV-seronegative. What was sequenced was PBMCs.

The CDR3 nucleotides are TGTGCCAGCAGCCGACTAGCGGGACTATCCTACAATGAGCAGTTCTTC. It codes for CASSRLAGLSYNEQFF. The rearrangement links TRBV7-9 to TRBJ2-1; 11 nucleotides align to TRBD2. Germline loops: CDR1 SEHNR, CDR2 FQNEAQ (reference sequence). This CDR3 has 16 amino acids. The junction had 4 bases not matched to a gene; V was cut back by 5 bases and J by 1 base.